This passage covers 13 T cell receptor beta chains from one sample sequenced in a study of blood T cell repertoires in COVID-19. Profiled with immunoSEQ multiplex PCR; TCRdb holds only in-frame clones, not every one. Here the sample spans some 130,000 clones, roughly 88% being singletons. Sequenced input: PBMCs or T cells enriched from blood (not recorded which). These receptors came from a man aged 45-60 years who had recovered from COVID-19.

The J gene is TRBJ2-1, the V gene TRBV6-4; 8 bases fit TRBD2. V trimming: 7 bases; J trimming: 5 bases; junction bases outside the gene matches: 7. There are 14 residues in the CDR3. Germline V gene lookup returns CDR1 MRHNA and CDR2 SNTAGT. The CDR3 nucleotides are TGTGCCAGCACGCGCGGGGGGCTAGACAATGAGCAGTTCTTC. Protein product: CASTRGGLDNEQFF.

V is TRBV28 and J is TRBJ1-4, with 9 bases aligning to TRBD1. There are 19 residues in the CDR3. Germline trimming cut 4 bases from V and 10 bases from J; bases unmatched to any gene: 22. CDR1 MDHEN and CDR2 SYDVKM come from the germline V gene. The CDR3 loop reads CASSYPDRGLAGAYGKLFF. CDR3 DNA sequence: TGTGCCAGCAGTTATCCGGACAGGGGACTCGCTGGGGCATATGGAAAACTGTTTTTT.

The chain has TRBV14 and TRBJ1-3, with D unclear. This CDR3 spans 13 amino acids. V lost 6 bases, J lost 4 bases, and 10 bases lay in between. CDR1 is SGHDN, CDR2 FVKESK, per germline. CDR3 DNA: TGTGCCAGCAGGTCAAGCTCAGGAAACACCATATATTTT. Protein product: CASRSSSGNTIYF.

The gene calls are TRBV7-2 and TRBJ2-3; no clear D gene. Germline-derived CDR1 and CDR2 are SGHTA and FQGNSA. Trimming stripped 2 bases from V and 0 bases from J, with 18 bases between. The CDR3 is made up of 18 amino acids. CDR3 in amino acids: CASSLSSLGTISTDTQYF. CDR3 nucleotide sequence: TGTGCCAGCAGCTTAAGTTCGCTGGGCACGATTAGCACAGATACGCAGTATTTT.

The chain carries TRBV9 and TRBJ2-3, with 9 bases that match TRBD2. The CDR3 is 14 residues long. Germline V gene lookup returns CDR1 SGDLS and CDR2 YYNGEE. J gave up 3 bases and V 5 bases, and 4 bases lay outside the gene matches. DNA of the CDR3: TGTGCCAGCAGGAAAAGCGGGGGGACAGATACGCAGTATTTT. This gives the protein CASRKSGGTDTQYF.

The rearrangement uses TRBV2 and TRBJ1-1, with no clear D. V shed 5 bases and J shed 3 bases, with 4 bases lying between them. The CDR3 extends over 11 amino acids. Germline V gene data show CDR1 as SNHLY and CDR2 as FYNNEI. Here the CDR3 DNA reads TGTGCCAGCAGTTCTTACACTGAAGCTTTCTTT. Its protein product is CASSSYTEAFF.

The chain links TRBV5-6 to TRBJ2-5; D is undetermined. Per germline, CDR1 SGHDT and CDR2 YYEEEE. The CDR3 is 13 residues long. The V gene lost 0 bases and the J gene lost 5 bases, with 8 bases spanning the gap. CDR3 nucleotides: TGTGCCAGCAGCTTGGACCGCCGGGAGACCCAGTACTTC. The encoded protein is CASSLDRRETQYF. Complete variable domain (other parts from reference TRBV5-6 and TRBJ2-5): DAGVTQSPTHLIKTRGQQVTLRCSPKSGHDTVSWYQQALGQGPQFIFQYYEEEERQRGNFPDRFSGHQFPNYSSELNVNALLLGDSALYLCASSLDRRETQYFGPGTRLLVL.

Comments on this clone: The junction departs from germline at one end; a sequencing error may be responsible. This chain uses TRBV6-5 with TRBJ1-2; 7 positions agree with TRBD1. Germline loops: CDR1 MNHEY, CDR2 SVGAGI. The CDR3 totals 15 residues. The CDR3 nucleotides are TGTGCCAGCAGTTACACCGAGACAGGGTCCCAGCCGATTTTCTTC. Protein: CASSYTETGSQPIFF.

The V gene is TRBV6-2 or TRBV6-3, the J gene TRBJ2-7, with 13 bases identical to TRBD2. This CDR3 has 16 amino acids. Germline V CDR1 and CDR2: MNHEY, SVGEGT. V dropped 4 bases and J dropped 4; count of bases not matched to a gene: 7. CDR3 loop: CASSSPGLAGFYEQYF. CDR3 sequence (DNA): TGTGCCAGCAGTTCTCCGGGACTAGCGGGATTTTACGAGCAGTACTTC.

The chain links TRBV5-6 to TRBJ1-1; maybe TRBD1 (6 bases). There are 14 residues in the CDR3. CDR1 and CDR2 (germline): SGHDT, YYEEEE. V lost 9 bases to trimming and J lost 0 bases, with 15 bases between them. CDR3 nucleotide sequence: TGTGCCACACACAGGGTTCGCGTGAACACTGAAGCTTTCTTT. Translation gives CATHRVRVNTEAFF. The full variable domain, with the rest looked up from reference TRBV5-6 and TRBJ1-1, is DAGVTQSPTHLIKTRGQQVTLRCSPKSGHDTVSWYQQALGQGPQFIFQYYEEEERQRGNFPDRFSGHQFPNYSSELNVNALLLGDSALYLCATHRVRVNTEAFFGQGTRLTVV.

This rearrangement joins TRBV7-2 to TRBJ2-5; 7 bases match TRBD2. The V and J ends lost 5 bases and 5 bases, in that order; junction bases with no gene match: 8. The germline V gene encodes CDR1 SGHTA and CDR2 FQGNSA. The CDR3 is 14 amino acids. CDR3 sequence (DNA): TGTGCCAGCAGCCTCCGACTGGGAGGGGAGACCCAGTACTTC. Protein: CASSLRLGGETQYF.

The chain recombines TRBV19 with TRBJ1-1; D is possibly TRBD1 (5 bases). The germline V gene has CDR1 LNHDA and CDR2 SQIVND (reference sequence). This CDR3 is 15 amino acids long. The ends were cut back, 6 bases at V and 8 bases at J, with 22 bases in the middle. The CDR3 sequence: CASRPPGTGYWEAFF. The CDR3 nucleotides read TGTGCCAGTAGGCCCCCCGGGACTGGATACTGGGAAGCTTTCTTT.

This CDR3 is CASSLMAGQNTEAFF. The CDR3 nucleotides are TGTGCCAGCAGCTTAATGGCCGGACAGAACACTGAAGCTTTCTTT. The chain is built from TRBV7-3 and TRBJ1-1, with D maybe TRBD1 (5 bases). Germline V gene sequence: CDR1 SGHTA, CDR2 FQGTGA. The CDR3 is made up of 15 amino acids. V lost 1 base to trimming and J lost 1 base, with 10 bases between them. The full variable domain, its missing parts supplied by reference TRBV7-3 and TRBJ1-1, is GAGVSQTPSNKVTEKGKYVELRCDPISGHTALYWYRQSLGQGPEFLIYFQGTGAADDSGLPNDRFFAVRPEGSVSTLKIQRTERGDSAVYLCASSLMAGQNTEAFFGQGTRLTVV.